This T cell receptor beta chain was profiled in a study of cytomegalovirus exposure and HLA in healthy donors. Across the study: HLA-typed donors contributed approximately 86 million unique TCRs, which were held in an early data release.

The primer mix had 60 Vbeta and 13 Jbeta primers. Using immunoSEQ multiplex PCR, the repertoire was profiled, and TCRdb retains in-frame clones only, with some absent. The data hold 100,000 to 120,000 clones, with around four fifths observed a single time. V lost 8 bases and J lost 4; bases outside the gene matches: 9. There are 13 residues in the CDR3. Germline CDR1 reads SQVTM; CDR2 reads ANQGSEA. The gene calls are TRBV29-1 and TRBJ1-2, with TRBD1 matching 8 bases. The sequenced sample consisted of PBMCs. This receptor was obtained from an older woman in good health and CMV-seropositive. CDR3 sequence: CSTSQGVGYGYTF. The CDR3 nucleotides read TGCAGCACCTCACAGGGGGTTGGCTATGGCTACACCTTC.